One and the same sample provided the 2 T cell receptor beta chains below, sequenced in a study of cytomegalovirus exposure and HLA in healthy donors. PCR employed 60 Vbeta and 13 Jbeta primers. Clones were sequenced by immunoSEQ multiplex PCR, and TCRdb holds only the in-frame ones, with some missing. There are tens of thousands of clones in the sample; about 81% occur only once, and around 3.9% lies in the top ten. Material: PBMCs. These receptors were collected from a man aged 55 to 70 in good health and CMV-seronegative.

In its sample, this clone was seen a few times. The V gene is TRBV6-1, the J gene TRBJ1-1; 9 bases fit TRBD1. The ends lost 7 bases at V and 4 bases at J; junction bases unmatched: 4. CDR1 and CDR2 from the germline V gene are MNHNS and SASEGT. This CDR3 is built from 13 residues. CDR3 region: CASNLDRGTEAFF. The CDR3 region has the DNA TGTGCCAGCAACCTGGACAGGGGCACTGAAGCTTTCTTT.

Of note for this clone: Compared with germline, one end of the junction differs, possibly owing to a read error. The chain has TRBV7-2 and TRBJ2-7, with 11 bases aligning to TRBD2. Germline CDR1 SGHTA, CDR2 FQGNSA. The CDR3 runs 14 residues. The CDR3 region has the DNA TGTGCCAGCAGCCTAGCGGGGGGTTTTCACGAGCAGTACTTC. Protein sequence: CASSLAGGFHEQYF.